This T cell receptor beta chain was sequenced during a study of identical twins (dated by TCRdb to between 2015 and 2016). About the study as a whole: To test whether fetal clonotypes persist, the study used deep sequencing on TCR alpha and beta repertoires from monozygotic twins, unrelated adults of various ages, and cord blood. To rule out contamination, replicate twin experiments were performed at different times with different library preparation protocols. Results and caveats for the whole study, not just this receptor: Because the same donors could not be followed over many years, the conclusions relied on cross-sectional statistical analysis. Compared with coincidental sharing between unrelated individuals, out-of-frame TCR alpha sequences shared between twins showed an excess of sequences with low generation probability. In monozygotic twins, out-of-frame TCR alpha sharing was systematically underestimated by recombination models, although the models agreed with sharing between unrelated individuals. Abundant cord blood beta clonotypes had fewer insertions, young adult naive repertoires showed a similar but weaker trend, and memory repertoires showed no such trend. In beta out-of-frame sequences, excess twin sharing was weaker, because having fewer shared sequences lowered the signal-to-noise ratio. Zero-insertion analyses could be partly confounded by invariant T cells such as MAIT and iNKT, though diverse VJ usage argued against such confounding for most clonotypes.

A word on this clonotype: Its recognized antigen is unknown. Base quality data are lacking; no much larger clone is found one base away.

Including the terminal cysteine and phenylalanine, the CDR3 comprises 16 residues. This entry keeps only the CDR3 DNA: 48 bases, framed from base 1. V gives up 0 bases and J gives up 1 base, and the segment between their germline ends measures 12 bases. CDR1 and CDR2, looked up from the germline V gene, are MGHRA and YSYEKL. Library preparation employed 5' RACE. The sequencer listed for this sample is Illumina HiSeq 2000. Template switching added a universal primer binding site, and the final cDNA carried a unique molecular identifier that allowed TCR cDNA molecules to be counted accurately. Specific primers in the conserved constant-segment region were used to synthesize first-strand cDNA for TCR alpha and beta chains. To control for contamination, every cDNA library was double barcoded, receiving both a SMART-Mk sample barcode and Illumina barcodes. Two successive PCR steps introduced TruSeq adapter sequences along with Illumina sample barcodes. The Illumina HiSeq platform was used with custom primers to sequence TCR alpha and beta cDNA libraries. Regarding the original processing steps: Unique molecular identifiers were extracted from raw reads with MiGEC, and CDR3 positions were determined with MiXCR. Recombination models were inferred per individual with the repgenHMM and IGoR tools using an EM algorithm. Shared clonotype analysis was performed with the tcR package in R, normalizing sharing by the product of cloneset sizes. Out-of-frame nonproductive sequences were analyzed to study raw recombination free of thymic and clonal selection effects. TCRdb reworked the public reads: Q25 trimming with fastp, MiXCR clone assembly, productive beta chains retained. Here each entry gathers all rows of one CDR3 protein and keeps the most common genes and DNA. The V and J calls, along with clone size, are taken from TCRdb and not from the paper's own processing. For this sample the table gives 270,000 or so distinct CDR3 sequences, of which about 8.3% were detected only once. Less than 4% of the sample goes to the ten largest clones.

Every donor in the study was a healthy Caucasian. The twin cohort comprised three pairs of female monozygotic twins, all aged roughly 18 to 29 years. Positive isolation kits from Invitrogen were used to isolate CD4+ and CD8+ T cell populations. These data also featured in a second study, about yellow fever vaccine responses in identical twins. The second study's paper adds: The T cell response to vaccination in identical twins was reported by the authors to appear partly convergent and partly personalized. In the study, vaccine-responding T cell clones were precisely tracked in identical twins.

Recombination joined TRBV4-1 with TRBJ1-2; 6 matching bases give a weak D call of TRBD1. The clonotype comes from a woman under 30 in good health. Sequencing was carried out using CD8+ T cells sorted from blood. The sequence in DNA is TGCGCCAGCAGCCAAGACAATCAGGGGAATAACTATGGCTACACCTTC. This sequence encodes CASSQDNQGNNYGYTF.